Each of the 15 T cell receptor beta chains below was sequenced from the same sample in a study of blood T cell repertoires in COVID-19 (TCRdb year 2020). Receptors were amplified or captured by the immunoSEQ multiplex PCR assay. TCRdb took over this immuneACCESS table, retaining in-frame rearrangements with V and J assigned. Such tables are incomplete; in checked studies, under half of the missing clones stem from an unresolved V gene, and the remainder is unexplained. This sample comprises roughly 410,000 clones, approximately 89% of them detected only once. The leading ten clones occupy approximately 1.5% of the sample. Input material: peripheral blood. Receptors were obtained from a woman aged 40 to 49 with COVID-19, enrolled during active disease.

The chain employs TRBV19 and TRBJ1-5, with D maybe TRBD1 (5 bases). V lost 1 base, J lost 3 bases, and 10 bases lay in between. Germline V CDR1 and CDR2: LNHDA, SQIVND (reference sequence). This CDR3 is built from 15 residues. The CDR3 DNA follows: TGTGCCAGTAGTATAGTCCCAGGGAACAATCAGCCCCAGCATTTT. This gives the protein CASSIVPGNNQPQHF.

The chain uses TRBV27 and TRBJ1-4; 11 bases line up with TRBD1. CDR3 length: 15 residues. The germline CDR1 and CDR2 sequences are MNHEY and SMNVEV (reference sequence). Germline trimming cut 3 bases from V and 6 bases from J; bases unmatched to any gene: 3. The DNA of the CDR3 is TGTGCCAGCAGTTTCGGACAGGGGGCAGATGAAAAACTGTTTTTT. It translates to CASSFGQGADEKLFF.

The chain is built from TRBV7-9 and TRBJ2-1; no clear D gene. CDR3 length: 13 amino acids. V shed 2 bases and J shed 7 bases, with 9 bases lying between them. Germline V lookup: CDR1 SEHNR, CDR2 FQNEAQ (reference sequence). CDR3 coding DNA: TGTGCCAGCAGCTTACTTTTCGTTAATGAGCAGTTCTTC. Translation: CASSLLFVNEQFF.

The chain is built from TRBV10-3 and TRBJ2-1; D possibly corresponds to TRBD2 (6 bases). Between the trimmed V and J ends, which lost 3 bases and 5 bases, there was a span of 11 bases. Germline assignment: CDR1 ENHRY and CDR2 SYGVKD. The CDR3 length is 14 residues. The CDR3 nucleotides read TGTGCCATCAGTGATGGGGGGAACAACAATGAGCAGTTCTTC. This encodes CAISDGGNNNEQFF.

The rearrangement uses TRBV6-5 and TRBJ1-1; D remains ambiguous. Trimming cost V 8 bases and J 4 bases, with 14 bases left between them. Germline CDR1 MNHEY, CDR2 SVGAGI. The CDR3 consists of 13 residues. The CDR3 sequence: CASGLLGGTEAFF. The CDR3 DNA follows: TGTGCCAGCGGCCTTCTAGGAGGCACTGAAGCTTTCTTT.

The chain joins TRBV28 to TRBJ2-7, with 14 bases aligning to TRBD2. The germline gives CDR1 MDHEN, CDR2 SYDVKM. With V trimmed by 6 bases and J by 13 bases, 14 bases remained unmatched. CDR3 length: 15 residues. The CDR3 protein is CASRPGPGLAGALYF. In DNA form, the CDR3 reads TGTGCCAGCAGACCTGGACCGGGACTAGCGGGGGCCCTCTACTTC.

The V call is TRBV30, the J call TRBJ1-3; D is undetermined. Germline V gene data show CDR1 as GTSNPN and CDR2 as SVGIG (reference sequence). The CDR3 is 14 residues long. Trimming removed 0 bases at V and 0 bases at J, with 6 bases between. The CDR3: CAWSVLHSGNTIYF. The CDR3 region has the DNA TGTGCCTGGAGTGTATTACACTCTGGAAACACCATATATTTT.

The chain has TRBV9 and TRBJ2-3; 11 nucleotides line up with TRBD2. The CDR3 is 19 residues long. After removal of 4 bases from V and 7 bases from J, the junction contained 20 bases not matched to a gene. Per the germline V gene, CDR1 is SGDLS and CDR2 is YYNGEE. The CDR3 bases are TGTGCCAGCAGCAAACGAGGGCTAGCGGGAGGCGGCATGGATCATACGCAGTATTTT. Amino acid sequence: CASSKRGLAGGGMDHTQYF.

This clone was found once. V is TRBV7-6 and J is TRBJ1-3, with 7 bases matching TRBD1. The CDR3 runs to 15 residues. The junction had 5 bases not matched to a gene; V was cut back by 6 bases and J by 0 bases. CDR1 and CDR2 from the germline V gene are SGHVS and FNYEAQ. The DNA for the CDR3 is TGTGCCAGCAGTTCCGACAGGGACTCTGGAAACACCATATATTTT. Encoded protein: CASSSDRDSGNTIYF.

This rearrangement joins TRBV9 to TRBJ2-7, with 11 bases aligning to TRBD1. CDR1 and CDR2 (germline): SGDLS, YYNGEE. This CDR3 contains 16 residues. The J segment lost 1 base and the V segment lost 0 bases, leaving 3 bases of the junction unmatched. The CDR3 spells CASSVGTGGPSYEQYF. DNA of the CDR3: TGTGCCAGCAGCGTAGGGACAGGGGGCCCGTCCTACGAGCAGTACTTC.

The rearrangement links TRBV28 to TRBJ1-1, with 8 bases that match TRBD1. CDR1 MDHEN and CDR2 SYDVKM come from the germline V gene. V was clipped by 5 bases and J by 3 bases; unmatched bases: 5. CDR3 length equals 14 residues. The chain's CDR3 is CASSPQGAHTEAFF. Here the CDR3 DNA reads TGTGCCAGCAGTCCCCAGGGGGCGCACACTGAAGCTTTCTTT.

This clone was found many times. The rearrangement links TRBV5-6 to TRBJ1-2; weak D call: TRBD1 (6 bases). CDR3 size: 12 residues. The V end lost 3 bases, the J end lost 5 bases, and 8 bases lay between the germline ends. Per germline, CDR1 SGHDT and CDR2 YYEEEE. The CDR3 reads CASSSDSYGYTF. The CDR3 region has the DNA TGTGCCAGCAGCTCGGACAGTTATGGCTACACCTTC.

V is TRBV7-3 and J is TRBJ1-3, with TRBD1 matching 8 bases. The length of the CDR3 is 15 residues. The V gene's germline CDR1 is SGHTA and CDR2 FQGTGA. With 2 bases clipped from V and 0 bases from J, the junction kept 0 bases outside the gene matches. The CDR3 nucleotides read TGTGCCAGCAGCTTAGGGACAGGCTCTGGAAACACCATATATTTT. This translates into CASSLGTGSGNTIYF.

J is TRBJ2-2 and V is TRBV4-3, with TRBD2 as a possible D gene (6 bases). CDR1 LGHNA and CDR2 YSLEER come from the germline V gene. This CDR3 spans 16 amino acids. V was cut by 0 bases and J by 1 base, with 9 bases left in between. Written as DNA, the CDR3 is TGCGCCAGCAGCCAAGATGCGGGGTGGAACACCGGGGAGCTGTTTTTT. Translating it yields CASSQDAGWNTGELFF.

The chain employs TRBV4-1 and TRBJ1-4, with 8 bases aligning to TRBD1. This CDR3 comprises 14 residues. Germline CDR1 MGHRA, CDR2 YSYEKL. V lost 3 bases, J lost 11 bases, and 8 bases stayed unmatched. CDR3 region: CASSQLQGGGKLFF. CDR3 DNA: TGCGCCAGCAGCCAGTTACAGGGGGGCGGGAAACTGTTTTTT.